A single sample is the source of the 18 T cell receptor beta chains below, sequenced in a study of Ad26.COV2.S vaccination and SARS-CoV-2 variants. Sequenced by immunoSEQ multiplex PCR; TCRdb stores in-frame clones only, minus some. Here the sample spans roughly 300,000 clones, 88% being singletons. The treatment denotes: 15 to 20 received Ad26.COV2.S at low or high dose, single or two shots; roughly five received placebo; per-sample allocation not given. Sampling happened 63 days after the first vaccine or placebo injection. The sample consisted of peripheral blood, taken in a trial of Ad26.COV2.S vaccine versus placebo. All receptors come from a person between 18 and 60 years old who received the Ad26.COV2.S COVID-19 vaccine or a placebo.

The chain is built from TRBV6-1 and TRBJ1-1; D not certain. This CDR3 has 13 amino acids. In germline, CDR1 is MNHNS, CDR2 SASEGT. Trimming pared 1 base from V and 5 bases from J, leaving 8 bases between. CDR3 nucleotide sequence: TGTGCCAGCAGTGAAGGGGGTTCGACTGAAGCTTTCTTT. Its protein is CASSEGGSTEAFF.

In its sample, this clone was seen once. The chain is built from TRBV6-5 and TRBJ1-3; 7 nucleotides match TRBD1. Germline-derived CDR1 and CDR2 are MNHEY and SVGAGI. The CDR3 contains 16 residues. Trimming cost V 2 bases and J 4 bases; bases outside gene matches: 8. The CDR3 loop is CASSYRGPFAGNTIYF. CDR3 sequence (DNA): TGTGCCAGCAGTTACAGGGGGCCTTTCGCCGGAAACACCATATATTTT.

The chain has TRBV5-5 and TRBJ2-5; 7 positions agree with TRBD2. CDR1 is SGHKS and CDR2 is YYEKEE in the germline V gene (reference sequence). Trimming cost V 1 base and J 0 bases; bases outside gene matches: 9. The CDR3 is 17 amino acids. The CDR3 DNA sequence: TGTGCCAGCAGCTTGATCCCCCTAGCGGCGTACCAAGAGACCCAGTACTTC. Translated, it gives CASSLIPLAAYQETQYF.

This clone is medium-sized within its sample. The chain links TRBV7-6 to TRBJ2-1; D gene unclear. Between the trimmed V and J ends, which lost 3 bases and 9 bases, there was a span of 12 bases. Germline V gene lookup returns CDR1 SGHVS and CDR2 FNYEAQ. CDR3 length equals 13 residues. The CDR3 spells CASSLDGSPEQFF. CDR3 coding DNA: TGTGCCAGCAGCTTGGACGGTAGCCCTGAGCAGTTCTTC.

This rearrangement joins TRBV11-3 to TRBJ2-7; 7 bases line up with TRBD2. Trimming at V came to 5 bases and at J to 3 bases, leaving 4 bases not matched to a gene. Germline V gene sequence: CDR1 SGHNT, CDR2 YENEEA. The CDR3 runs 13 residues. In DNA form, the CDR3 reads TGTGCCAGCAGCCGCGGGGGAAACTACGAGCAGTACTTC. Translation gives CASSRGGNYEQYF.

The gene calls are TRBV10-2 and TRBJ1-1; D is uncertain. This CDR3 region has 13 residues. Between the trimmed V and J ends, which lost 6 bases and 3 bases, there was a span of 11 bases. Germline values: CDR1 WSHSY, CDR2 SAAADI. CDR3 protein: CASRRRSDTEAFF. Written as DNA, the CDR3 is TGCGCCAGCAGGAGGAGAAGTGACACTGAAGCTTTCTTT.

The rearrangement links TRBV4-3 to TRBJ2-7; TRBD1 matches at 8 bases. Germline V gene sequence: CDR1 LGHNA, CDR2 YSLEER. The CDR3 loop spans 16 amino acids. V shed 0 bases, J shed 5 bases, and the junction held 9 bases outside the gene matches. The CDR3 bases are TGCGCCAGCAGCCAAGATGGTATGCGGACAGGGCACGAGCAGTACTTC. This translates into CASSQDGMRTGHEQYF.

The chain employs TRBV30 and TRBJ1-1; possible D gene TRBD1, 5 bases. The V gene lost 4 bases and the J gene lost 4 bases, with 19 bases spanning the gap. The CDR3 is 15 residues long. From germline, CDR1 is GTSNPN and CDR2 SVGIG (reference sequence). DNA of the CDR3: TGTGCCTGGATGGGGGGAGGGACCGTGGGCACTGAAGCTTTCTTT. Its protein is CAWMGGGTVGTEAFF.

The rearrangement uses TRBV19 and TRBJ2-1, with 10 bases aligning to TRBD1. The junction had 4 bases not matched to a gene; V was cut back by 7 bases and J by 1 base. CDR1 and CDR2 (germline): LNHDA, SQIVND (reference sequence). The CDR3 is made up of 15 amino acids. The CDR3 DNA reads as TGTGCCAGTACCGTGGACAGGGGGTCCTACAATGAGCAGTTCTTC. It translates to CASTVDRGSYNEQFF. The full variable domain, completed using reference TRBV19 and TRBJ2-1, is DGGITQSPKYLFRKEGQNVTLSCEQNLNHDAMYWYRQDPGQGLRLIYYSQIVNDFQKGDIAEGYSVSREKKESFPLTVTSAQKNPTAFYLCASTVDRGSYNEQFFGPGTRLTVL.

The rearrangement uses TRBV12-3 or TRBV12-4 and TRBJ1-2; 9 bases agree with TRBD1. CDR3 size: 13 residues. Germline trimming cut 4 bases from V and 4 bases from J; bases unmatched to any gene: 1. The DNA for the CDR3 is TGTGCCAGCAGTTCGACAGGGGGCTATGGCTACACCTTC. Translated, it gives CASSSTGGYGYTF.

The J gene is TRBJ2-7, the V gene TRBV12-3 or TRBV12-4; D is ambiguous. V was trimmed by 2 bases and J by 3 bases, leaving 5 bases between them. This CDR3 is built from 12 residues. In DNA, the CDR3 is TGTGCCAGCAGTTTACCTAGCTACGAGCAGTACTTC. Translated, it gives CASSLPSYEQYF.

This clone appeared many times. This chain links TRBV28 with TRBJ1-5; D gene ambiguous. V was clipped by 5 bases and J by 6 bases, with 8 bases between them. This CDR3 spans 12 amino acids. In germline, CDR1 is MDHEN, CDR2 SYDVKM. CDR3 protein: CASSTGIQPQHF. Here the CDR3 DNA reads TGTGCCAGCAGTACCGGGATTCAGCCCCAGCATTTT.

This clone was counted once. The chain recombines TRBV7-8 with TRBJ1-1, with 7 bases aligning to TRBD1. J lost 5 bases, V lost 3 bases, and 9 bases had no gene match. The CDR3 sequence is 15 residues long. The germline gives CDR1 SGHVS, CDR2 FQNEAQ. The CDR3 DNA reads as TGTGCCAGCAGCTTGAACAGGGGCTGGGGGACTGAAGCTTTCTTT. Residues: CASSLNRGWGTEAFF.

V gene TRBV27 combines with J gene TRBJ2-5, with TRBD2 matching over 13 bases. Germline CDR1 MNHEY, CDR2 SMNVEV (reference sequence). The V and J ends lost 4 bases and 3 bases, in that order; junction bases with no gene match: 8. There are 17 residues in the CDR3. The CDR3 spells CASSSLAGGPGKETQYF. CDR3 in DNA: TGTGCCAGCAGTTCACTAGCGGGGGGGCCAGGCAAAGAGACCCAGTACTTC.

This clone appeared once. V gene TRBV20-1 combines with J gene TRBJ2-3, with D perhaps TRBD1 or TRBD2 (5 bases each). Germline lookup yields CDR1 DFQATT and CDR2 SNEGSKA (reference sequence). V gave up 3 bases and J gave up 8 bases, with 9 bases separating them. The CDR3 contains 11 residues. CDR3 nucleotides: TGCAGTGCTAGGGGGACCATTACGCAGTATTTT. Translated: CSARGTITQYF.

This chain joins TRBV11-3 and TRBJ1-2, with 7 positions matching TRBD1. CDR1 and CDR2 from the germline V gene are SGHNT and YENEEA. The CDR3 is 12 amino acids. V lost 2 bases, J lost 14 bases, and 8 bases stayed unmatched. CDR3 region: CASSLNEGARTF. As DNA, the CDR3 is TGTGCCAGCAGCTTAAACGAGGGGGCGCGGACCTTC.

V usage is TRBV12-3 or TRBV12-4 and J usage is TRBJ1-1; D uncertain. The CDR3 is 13 residues long. V was clipped by 7 bases and J by 11 bases, with 20 bases between them. The CDR3 region has the DNA TGTGCCAGCACCAAAAACAGCGGTATGACCGCTTTCTTT. It translates to CASTKNSGMTAFF.

This clone was counted once. V is TRBV24-1 and J is TRBJ2-3, with a possible D match to TRBD2 (6 bases). V gave up 9 bases and J gave up 2 bases, with 11 bases separating them. The germline V gene encodes CDR1 KGHDR and CDR2 SFDVKD. This CDR3 region has 13 residues. CDR3 sequence (DNA): TGTGCCACCCGGGCTAGCGCCACAGATACGCAGTATTTT. Its protein product is CATRASATDTQYF.